The T cell receptor beta chain under discussion was sequenced for a study of response to subunit inactivated influenza vaccine. Study-wide findings and caveats: After each seasonal influenza vaccination, few new T cells are recruited, the authors suggested.

TCRdb processed the RT-PCR reads anew with MiXCR; each CDR3 protein has one entry. Counted here are roughly 700,000 distinct CDR3 sequences, about 15% occurring once; the ten biggest clones make up 11%. Comments on this clonotype: The antigen is unknown.

Trimming removed 3 bases from V and 5 bases from J; junction bases left unmatched: 2. Per germline, CDR1 SGHTA and CDR2 FQGTGA. The CDR3 totals 14 residues. This clonotype was obtained from a man in his fifties who received an inactivated influenza vaccine. This material consisted of PBMCs from blood, taken approximately 13 days after vaccination. This chain uses TRBV7-3 with TRBJ2-2, with 8 bases fitting TRBD1. The CDR3 region has the DNA TGTGCCAGCAGCTTTGACAGGGGAACCGGGGAGCTGTTTTTT. This sequence encodes CASSFDRGTGELFF.